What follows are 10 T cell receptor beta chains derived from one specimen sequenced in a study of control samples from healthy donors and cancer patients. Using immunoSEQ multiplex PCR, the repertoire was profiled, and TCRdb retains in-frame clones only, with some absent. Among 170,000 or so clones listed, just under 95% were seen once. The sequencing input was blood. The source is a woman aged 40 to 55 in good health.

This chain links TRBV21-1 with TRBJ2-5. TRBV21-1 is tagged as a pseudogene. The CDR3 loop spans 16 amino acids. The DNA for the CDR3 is TGTGCCAGCAGCAAAGCGCTTTTGCGCAGCCAAGAGACCCAGTACTTC. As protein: CASSKALLRSQETQYF.

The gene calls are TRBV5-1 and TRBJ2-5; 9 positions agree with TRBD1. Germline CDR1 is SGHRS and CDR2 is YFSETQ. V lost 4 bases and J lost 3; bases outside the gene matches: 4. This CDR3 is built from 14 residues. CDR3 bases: TGCGCCAGCAGCATAGGGACAGGGAAAGAGACCCAGTACTTC. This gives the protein CASSIGTGKETQYF.

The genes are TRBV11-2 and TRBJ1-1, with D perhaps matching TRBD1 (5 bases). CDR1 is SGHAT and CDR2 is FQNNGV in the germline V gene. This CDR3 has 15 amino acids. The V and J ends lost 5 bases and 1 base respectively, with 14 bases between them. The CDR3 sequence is CASSPQGLPNTEAFF. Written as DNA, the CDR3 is TGTGCCAGCAGCCCCCAGGGACTGCCGAACACTGAAGCTTTCTTT.

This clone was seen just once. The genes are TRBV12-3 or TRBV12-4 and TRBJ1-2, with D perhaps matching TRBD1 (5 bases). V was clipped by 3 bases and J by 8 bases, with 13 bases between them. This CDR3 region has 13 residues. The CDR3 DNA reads TGTGCCAGCAGTTTCTCAGGGTCGCGGGGCTACACCTTC. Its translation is CASSFSGSRGYTF.

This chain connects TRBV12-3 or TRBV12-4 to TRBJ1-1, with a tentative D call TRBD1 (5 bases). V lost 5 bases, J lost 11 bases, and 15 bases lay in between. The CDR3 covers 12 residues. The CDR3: CASSISGRRAFF. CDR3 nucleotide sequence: TGTGCCAGCAGTATATCGGGGCGACGGGCTTTCTTT.

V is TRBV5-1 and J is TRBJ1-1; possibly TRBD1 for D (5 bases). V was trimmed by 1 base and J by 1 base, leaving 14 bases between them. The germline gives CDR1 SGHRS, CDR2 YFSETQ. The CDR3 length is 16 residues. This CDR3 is CASSLRGRATNTEAFF. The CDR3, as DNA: TGCGCCAGCAGCTTGCGGGGACGGGCGACGAACACTGAAGCTTTCTTT.

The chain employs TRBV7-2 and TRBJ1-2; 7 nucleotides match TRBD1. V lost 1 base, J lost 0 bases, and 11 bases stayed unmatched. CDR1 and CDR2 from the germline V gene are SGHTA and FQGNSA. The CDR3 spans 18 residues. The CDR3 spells CASSLEPAGTVTNYGYTF. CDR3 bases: TGTGCCAGCAGCTTAGAACCCGCCGGGACAGTTACTAACTATGGCTACACCTTC.

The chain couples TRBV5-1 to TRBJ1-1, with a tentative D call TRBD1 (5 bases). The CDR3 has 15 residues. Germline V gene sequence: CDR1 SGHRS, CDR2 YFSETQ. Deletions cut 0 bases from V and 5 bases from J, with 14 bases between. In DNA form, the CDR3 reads TGCGCCAGCAGCTTGGAAGCAGGGAAGGGGACTGAAGCTTTCTTT. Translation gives CASSLEAGKGTEAFF.

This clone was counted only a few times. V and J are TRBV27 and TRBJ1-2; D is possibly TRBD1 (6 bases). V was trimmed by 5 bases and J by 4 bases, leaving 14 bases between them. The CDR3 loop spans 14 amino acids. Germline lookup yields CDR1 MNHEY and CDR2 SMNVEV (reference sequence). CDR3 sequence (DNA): TGTGCCAGCAGTCCCCGACAGGACCTCTATGGCTACACCTTC. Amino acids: CASSPRQDLYGYTF.

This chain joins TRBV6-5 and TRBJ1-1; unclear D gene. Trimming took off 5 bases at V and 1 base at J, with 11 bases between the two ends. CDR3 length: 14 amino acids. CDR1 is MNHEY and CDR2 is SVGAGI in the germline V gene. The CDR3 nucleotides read TGTGCCAGCAGTCGGATCCCGGGGAACACTGAAGCTTTCTTT. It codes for CASSRIPGNTEAFF.